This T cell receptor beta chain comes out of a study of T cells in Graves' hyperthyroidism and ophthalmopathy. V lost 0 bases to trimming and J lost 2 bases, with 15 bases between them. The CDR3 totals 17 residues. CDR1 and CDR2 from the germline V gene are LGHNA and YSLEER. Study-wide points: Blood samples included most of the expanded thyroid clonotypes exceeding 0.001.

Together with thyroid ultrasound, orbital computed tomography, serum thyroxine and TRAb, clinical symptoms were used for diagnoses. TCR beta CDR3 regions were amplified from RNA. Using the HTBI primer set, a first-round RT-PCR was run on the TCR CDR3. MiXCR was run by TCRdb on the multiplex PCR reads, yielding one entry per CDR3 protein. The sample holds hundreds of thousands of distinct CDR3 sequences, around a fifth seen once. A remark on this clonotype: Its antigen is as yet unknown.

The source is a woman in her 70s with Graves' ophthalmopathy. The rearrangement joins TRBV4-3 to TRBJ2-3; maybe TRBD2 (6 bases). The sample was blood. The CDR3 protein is CASSQDSPAGNTDTQYF. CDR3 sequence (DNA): TGCGCCAGCAGCCAAGATTCTCCGGCGGGAAACACAGATACGCAGTATTTT.